This TCR beta chain derives from a study of blood T cell repertoires in COVID-19. Germline loops: CDR1 SGHNT, CDR2 YYREEE (reference sequence). This CDR3 has 15 amino acids. J was trimmed by 5 bases and V by 3 bases; bases with no gene match: 6. The data were produced by immunoSEQ multiplex PCR, yet TCRdb's version contains in-frame clones alone and is incomplete. The sample holds 75,000 to 95,000 clones; 80% to 90% are singletons and the top ten take 5.8%. The rearrangement joins TRBV5-4 to TRBJ2-1; TRBD1 matches 9 bases. The TCR originated in a man aged 50-60 years with active COVID-19. The material sequenced was peripheral blood. The CDR3 nucleotides are TGTGCCAGCAGCTGGGGGGGACAGGGTGACAATGAGCAGTTCTTC. It translates to CASSWGGQGDNEQFF.